This TCR beta chain was observed in a study of blood T cell repertoires in COVID-19. V was pared by 4 bases and J by 0 bases, with 6 bases of the junction left unmatched. This CDR3 has 15 residues. CDR1 is ENHRY and CDR2 is SYGVKD in the germline V gene. Only in-frame clones appear in the TCRdb table, and some are missing; sequencing was by immunoSEQ multiplex PCR. There are about 170,000 clones in the sample; 80% to 90% occur only once, and about 19% lies in the top ten. Sequences were obtained from peripheral blood. This chain links TRBV10-3 with TRBJ2-7; 7 positions agree with TRBD2. The TCR comes from a woman between 65 and 79 years old who had recovered from COVID-19. CDR3 DNA sequence: TGTGCCATCAGTGGGGGGGGGTGGTCCTCCTACGAGCAGTACTTC. Translating it yields CAISGGGWSSYEQYF.